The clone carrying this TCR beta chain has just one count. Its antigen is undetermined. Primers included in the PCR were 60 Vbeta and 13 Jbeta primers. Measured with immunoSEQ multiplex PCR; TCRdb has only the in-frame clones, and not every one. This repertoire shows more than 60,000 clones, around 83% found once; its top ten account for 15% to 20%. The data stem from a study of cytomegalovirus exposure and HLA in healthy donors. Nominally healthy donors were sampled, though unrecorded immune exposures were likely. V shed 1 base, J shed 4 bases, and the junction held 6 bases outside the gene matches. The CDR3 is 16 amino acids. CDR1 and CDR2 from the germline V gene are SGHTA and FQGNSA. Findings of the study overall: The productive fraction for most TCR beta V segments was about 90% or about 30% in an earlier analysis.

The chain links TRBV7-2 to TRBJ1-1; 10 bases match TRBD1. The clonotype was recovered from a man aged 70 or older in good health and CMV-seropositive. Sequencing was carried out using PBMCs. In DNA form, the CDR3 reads TGTGCCAGCAGCTTAGGGGGGACAGGGGCGGGCACTGAAGCTTTCTTT. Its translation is CASSLGGTGAGTEAFF.